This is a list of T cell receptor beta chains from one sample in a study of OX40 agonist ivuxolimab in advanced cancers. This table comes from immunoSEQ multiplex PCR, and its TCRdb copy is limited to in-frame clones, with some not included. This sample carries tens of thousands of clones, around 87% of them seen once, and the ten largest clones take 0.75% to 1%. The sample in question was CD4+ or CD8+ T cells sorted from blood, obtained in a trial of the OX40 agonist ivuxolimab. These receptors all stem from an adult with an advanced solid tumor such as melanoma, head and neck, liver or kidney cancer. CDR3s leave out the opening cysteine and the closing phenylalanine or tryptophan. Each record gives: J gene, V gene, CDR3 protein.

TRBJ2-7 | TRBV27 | ASSLDRLAGEIEQY
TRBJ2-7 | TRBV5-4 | ASSLVSSGRVYEQY
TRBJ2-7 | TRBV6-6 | ASSYGGTAVYEQY
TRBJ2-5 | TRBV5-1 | ASSLPPPSSGPQETQY
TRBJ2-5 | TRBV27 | ASSRQGVGETQY
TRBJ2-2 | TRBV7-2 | ASSFPGAQNTGELF
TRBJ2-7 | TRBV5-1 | ASTLSDTAYEQY
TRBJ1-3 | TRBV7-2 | ASSGNSGNTIY
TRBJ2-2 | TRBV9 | ASSSHEAATGELF
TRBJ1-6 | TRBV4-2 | ASSQGTGKDSPLH